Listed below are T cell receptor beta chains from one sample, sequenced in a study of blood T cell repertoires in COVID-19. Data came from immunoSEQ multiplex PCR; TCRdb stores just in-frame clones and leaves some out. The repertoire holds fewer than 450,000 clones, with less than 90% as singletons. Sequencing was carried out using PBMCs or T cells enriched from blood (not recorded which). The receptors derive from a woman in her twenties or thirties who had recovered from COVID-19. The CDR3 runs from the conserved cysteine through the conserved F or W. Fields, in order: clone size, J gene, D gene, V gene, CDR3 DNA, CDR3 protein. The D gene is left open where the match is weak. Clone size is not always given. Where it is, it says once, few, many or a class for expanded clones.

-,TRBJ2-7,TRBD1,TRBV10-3,TGTGCCATCAGTGAAGGGACAGGGTTTTACGAGCAGTACTTC,CAISEGTGFYEQYF
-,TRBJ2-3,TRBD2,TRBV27,TGTGCCAGCAGTTTATACGCTAGCGGGGGCTTGGGGAGGGATACGCAGTATTTT,CASSLYASGGLGRDTQYF
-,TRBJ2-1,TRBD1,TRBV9,TGTGCCAGCAGCGGACAGGGTTGGAATGAGCAGTTCTTC,CASSGQGWNEQFF
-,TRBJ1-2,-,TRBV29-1,TGCAGCGTTGATGTACATGGGGGGGGACATGCGGATGGCTACACCTTC,CSVDVHGGGHADGYTF
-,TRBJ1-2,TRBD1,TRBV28,TGTGCCAGCAGTTTATGGGGGACAGGTACTAACTATGGCTACACCTTC,CASSLWGTGTNYGYTF
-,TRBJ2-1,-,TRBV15,TGTGCCACCAGCAGAGACATCCAGGGGGGCGAGCAGTTCTTC,CATSRDIQGGEQFF
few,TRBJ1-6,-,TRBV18,TGTGCCAGCTCACCGGACATCCTCTCAGAGAATTCACCCCTCCACTTT,CASSPDILSENSPLHF
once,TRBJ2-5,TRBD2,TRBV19,TGTGCCAGTAGTACGGGACTACTAGAGACCCAGTACTTC,CASSTGLLETQYF
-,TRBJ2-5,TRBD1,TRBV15,TGTGCCACCAGCAGAGATACGGGACAGGGGGCTTGGGAGACCCAGTACTTC,CATSRDTGQGAWETQYF
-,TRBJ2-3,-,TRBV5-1,TGCGCCAGCAGCTTGTCCCCGGGAGACACAGATACGCAGTATTTT,CASSLSPGDTDTQYF
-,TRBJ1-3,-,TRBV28,TGTGCCAGCAGTTTGGCCAGGGACTCTGGAAACACCATATATTTT,CASSLARDSGNTIYF
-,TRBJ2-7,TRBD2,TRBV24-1,TGTGCCACCAGTGACGGCCTAGCGGGGATCCCCTACGAGCAGTACTTC,CATSDGLAGIPYEQYF
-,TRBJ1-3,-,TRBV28,TGTGCCAGCAGTACCCCCACCAGGGGCGTAGGAAACACCATATATTTT,CASSTPTRGVGNTIYF
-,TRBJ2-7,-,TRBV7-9,TGTGCCAGCAGCGGGACACCCCTCTACGAGCAGTACTTC,CASSGTPLYEQYF
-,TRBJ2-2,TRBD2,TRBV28,TGTGCCAGCAGTTCCAGCGGGGGAAACACCGGGGAGCTGTTTTTT,CASSSSGGNTGELFF
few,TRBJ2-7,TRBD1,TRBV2,TGTGCCAGCACTGGGACAGGGGTGTACGAGCAGTACTTC,CASTGTGVYEQYF
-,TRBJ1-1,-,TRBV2,TGTGCCAGCGCTAACTCGGACAGCAACACTGAAGCTTTCTTT,CASANSDSNTEAFF
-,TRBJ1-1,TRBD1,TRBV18,TGTGCCAGCTCGCCGACAGGGGAGGACACTGAAGCTTTCTTT,CASSPTGEDTEAFF
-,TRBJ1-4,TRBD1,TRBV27,TGTGCCAGCAGTTTATCCCGACAGGGTAGGAATGAAAAACTGTTTTTT,CASSLSRQGRNEKLFF
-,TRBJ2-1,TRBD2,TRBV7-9,TGTGCCAGCAGCCCATTTAGCGGGGGGTCCTACAATGAGCAGTTCTTC,CASSPFSGGSYNEQFF
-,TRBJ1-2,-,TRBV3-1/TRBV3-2,TGTGCCAGCAGCCCAGACCTTTCTAACTATGGCTACACCTTC,CASSPDLSNYGYTF
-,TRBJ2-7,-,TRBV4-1,TGCGCCAGCAGCCAAGGACTCAGCTCCTACGAGCAGTACTTC,CASSQGLSSYEQYF
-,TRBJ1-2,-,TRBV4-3,TGCGCCAGCAGCCAAGAGGCTTCAGACTTCAACTATGGCTACACCTTC,CASSQEASDFNYGYTF
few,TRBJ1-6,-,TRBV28,TGTGCCAGCAGTTCGACAGGCCCCCGGGGATCACCCCTCCACTTT,CASSSTGPRGSPLHF
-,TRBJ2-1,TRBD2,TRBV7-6,TGTGCCAGCAGCTCGACTAGCGGGGGAAACTACAATGAGCAGTTCTTC,CASSSTSGGNYNEQFF
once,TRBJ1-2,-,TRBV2,TGTGCCAGCACTTTTGGCGGAGACGACTATGGCTACACCTTC,CASTFGGDDYGYTF
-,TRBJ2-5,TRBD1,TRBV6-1,TGTGCCAGCAGTGCAATGTTTGGGGGGACAGGAGAAGACCAAGAGACCCAGTACTTC,CASSAMFGGTGEDQETQYF
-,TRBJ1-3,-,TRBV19,TGTGCCAGTAGCCTCGGCGCTCCGGAGGGTGGAAACACCATATATTTT,CASSLGAPEGGNTIYF
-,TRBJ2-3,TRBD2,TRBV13,TGTGCCAGCAGCCAAGCGGGAGGGAAGGGCACAGATACGCAGTATTTT,CASSQAGGKGTDTQYF
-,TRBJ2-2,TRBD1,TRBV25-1,TGTGCCAGCCGACAGGGAATCGACACCGGGGAGCTGTTTTTT,CASRQGIDTGELFF
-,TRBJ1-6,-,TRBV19,TGTGCCAGTAGTACGCACAGCAGGGGATTGAATTCACCCCTCCACTTT,CASSTHSRGLNSPLHF
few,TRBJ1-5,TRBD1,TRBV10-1,TGCGCCAGCAGCCGGGACAGAGATCAGCCCCAGCATTTT,CASSRDRDQPQHF
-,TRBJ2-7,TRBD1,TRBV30,TGTGCCTGGAGTGAACAGGGGGACTACGAGCAGTACTTC,CAWSEQGDYEQYF
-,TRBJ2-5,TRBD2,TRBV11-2,TGTGCCAGCAGCCCGAGACTAGCGCCGTACCAAGAGACCCAGTACTTC,CASSPRLAPYQETQYF
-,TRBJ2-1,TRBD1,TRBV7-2,TGTGCCAGCAGCTCCTCCGGGACAGGGGGCCATGAGCAGTTCTTC,CASSSSGTGGHEQFF
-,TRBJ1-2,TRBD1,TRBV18,TGTGCCAGCTCACCACTCCGGGACAGCAACTATGGCTACACCTTC,CASSPLRDSNYGYTF
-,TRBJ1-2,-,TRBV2,TGTGCCAGCAGTGAATGGCAGGCCGCTAACTATGGCTACACCTTC,CASSEWQAANYGYTF
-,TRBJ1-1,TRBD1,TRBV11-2,TGTGCCAGCAGCCCCGGACAGGTTATCTCTGAAGCTTTCTTT,CASSPGQVISEAFF
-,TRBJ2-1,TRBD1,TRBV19,TGTGCCAGTAGCGTCGGACAGGGTGGCAATGAGCAGTTCTTC,CASSVGQGGNEQFF
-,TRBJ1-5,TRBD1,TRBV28,TGTGCCAGCGGTCCGGGACAGGCCATCCTTAGCAATCAGCCCCAGCATTTT,CASGPGQAILSNQPQHF
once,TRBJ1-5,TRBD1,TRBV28,TGTGCCAGCAACCTCGAGACAGGGGTCAATCAGCCCCAGCATTTT,CASNLETGVNQPQHF
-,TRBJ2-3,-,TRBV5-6,TGTGCCAGCAGCCCCGACAGCGCTAGCACAGATACGCAGTATTTT,CASSPDSASTDTQYF
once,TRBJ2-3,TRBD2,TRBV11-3,TGTGCCAGCAGCTTAGGACTAGCGGGGATCGCTAGCACAGATACGCAGTATTTT,CASSLGLAGIASTDTQYF
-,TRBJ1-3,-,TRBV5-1,TGCGCCAGCAGACCTGACAGGTACTCTGGAAACACCATATATTTT,CASRPDRYSGNTIYF
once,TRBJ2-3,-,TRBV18,TGTGCCAGCTCACCTCAGGTATTTAGGACAGATACGCAGTATTTT,CASSPQVFRTDTQYF
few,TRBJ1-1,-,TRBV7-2,TGTGCCAGCAGGTTAACCGGACTCCACACTGAAGCTTTCTTT,CASRLTGLHTEAFF
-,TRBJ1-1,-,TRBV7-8,TGTGCCAGCAGCCCCTTTTATATGAACACTGAAGCTTTCTTT,CASSPFYMNTEAFF
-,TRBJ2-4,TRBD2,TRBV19,TGTGCCAGTAGTAGGACTAGCAACAACATTCAGTACTTC,CASSRTSNNIQYF
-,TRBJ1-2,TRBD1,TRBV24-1,TGTGCCACCAGTGATTTCAACGCAGGGGGCCGCTATGGCTACACCTTC,CATSDFNAGGRYGYTF
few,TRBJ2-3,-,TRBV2,TGTGCCAGCAAACCTGCGTTTAGCACAGATACGCAGTATTTT,CASKPAFSTDTQYF
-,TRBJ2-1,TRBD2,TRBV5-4,TGTGCCAGCAGCCCACCGGGACTAGCGGGGGCTTCCTACAATGAGCAGTTCTTC,CASSPPGLAGASYNEQFF
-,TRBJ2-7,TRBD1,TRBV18,TGTGCCAGCTCGACGGGACAGACTAAATACGAGCAGTACTTC,CASSTGQTKYEQYF
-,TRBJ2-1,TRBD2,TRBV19,TGTGCCAGCGGGGGGAAAGAGGCGTTCTTC,CASGGKEAFF
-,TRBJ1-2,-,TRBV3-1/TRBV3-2,TGTGCCAGCAGCCAAGATCCTGACAGCTATGGCTACACCTTC,CASSQDPDSYGYTF
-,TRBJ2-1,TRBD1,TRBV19,TGTGCCAGCCGACTCGCGACAGGGGTAATCGATGAGCAGTTCTTC,CASRLATGVIDEQFF
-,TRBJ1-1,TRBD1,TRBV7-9,TGTGCCAGCAGGGGACAGGGTATGGATACCACTGAAGCTTTCTTT,CASRGQGMDTTEAFF